This entry is about one T cell receptor (beta chain). No cognate antigen has been identified for it. Base qualities were left out, and no much larger clone turns up one base away. This entry comes from a study of T cell changes during pregnancy in multiple sclerosis (dated by TCRdb to the late 2010s). Context from the whole study: The study examined how the T cell repertoire changed over the course of pregnancy in women with multiple sclerosis.

Library generation was performed with the immunoSEQ multiplex PCR assay. Entries here come from immuneACCESS through TCRdb and include only in-frame sequences with V and J called. Some clones fail to appear in such tables; in the studies checked, an unresolved V gene covers under half of the shortfall, and the cause of the remainder is unknown. This sample gives fewer than 85,000 clones in total; almost 95% of them show up just once. Together, the top ten hold about 2.8% of the sample. The source material was peripheral blood, sampled in the third trimester of pregnancy. This sequence originates from a female donor in good health, enrolled as a control in a pregnancy study.

The CDR3 reads CASSSLGAGETQYF. The DNA sequence reads TGTGCCAGCAGCTCTCTGGGGGCCGGAGAGACCCAGTACTTC. The chain is made from TRBV14 and TRBJ2-5, with a tentative D gene TRBD1 over 6 matching bases. The CDR1 and CDR2 encoded by the germline V gene are SGHDN and FVKESK. V is shortened by 5 bases, J by 4 bases, and the region joining them spans 14 bases. The CDR3 spans 14 residues, from the cysteine through the phenylalanine. The entry retains the CDR3 DNA only, 42 bases that are in frame from base 1.